Presented here are 15 T cell receptor beta chains from one specimen sequenced in a study of a mutant IDH1 vaccine in newly diagnosed glioma. Indicated time point: week 11, during vaccination. All doses held 300 ug of mutant IDH1 20-mer peptide, with topical imiquimod. TCRdb's table, derived via immunoSEQ multiplex PCR, lists solely in-frame clones and lacks some. Of 35,000 to 50,000 clones detected, less than 90% appear once; the ten largest clones hold over 2%. These receptors' antigens are unknown. The sequencing here drew on PBMCs, taken from a glioma patient whose treatment included an IDH1 peptide vaccine. The receptors were sampled from a man between 35 and 55 years old with glioma.

The V and J genes are TRBV18 and TRBJ2-3; 10 nucleotides align to TRBD1. Looked up from germline, CDR1 is KGHSH and CDR2 is LQKENI. V was pared by 5 bases and J by 7 bases, with 6 bases of the junction left unmatched. There are 14 residues in the CDR3. In DNA, the CDR3 is TGTGCCAGCTCAGGGGACAGGGGAACAAATACGCAGTATTTT. Translating it yields CASSGDRGTNTQYF.

The DNA for the CDR3 is TGTGCCAGCAGCCAAGATATCACAGGGGGCTACAATGAGCAGTTCTTC. This sequence encodes CASSQDITGGYNEQFF. This chain joins TRBV4-2 and TRBJ2-1, with 8 bases fitting TRBD1. The CDR3 consists of 16 residues. The junction had 4 bases not matched to a gene; V was cut back by 0 bases and J by 3 bases. Looked up from germline, CDR1 is LGHNA and CDR2 is YNFKEQ.

The chain employs TRBV4-1 and TRBJ2-1; D unresolved. The germline gives CDR1 MGHRA, CDR2 YSYEKL. V lost 3 bases and J 8 bases, leaving 11 bases between the germline ends. The CDR3 contains 13 residues. This CDR3 reads CASSQWQAYEQFF. Written as DNA, the CDR3 is TGCGCCAGCAGCCAGTGGCAGGCCTATGAGCAGTTCTTC.

The V call is TRBV7-2, the J call TRBJ2-2; TRBD2 aligns across 8 bases. This CDR3 has 16 amino acids. V lost 2 bases, J lost 3 bases, and 5 bases stayed unmatched. CDR1 and CDR2 (germline): SGHTA, FQGNSA. In DNA, the CDR3 is TGTGCCAGCAGCTTACGGGGGGGGTCTTACACCGGGGAGCTGTTTTTT. The encoded protein is CASSLRGGSYTGELFF.

V and J are TRBV10-3 and TRBJ1-1, with D unresolved. The germline V gene has CDR1 ENHRY and CDR2 SYGVKD. The CDR3 consists of 13 residues. Trimming took off 11 bases at V and 1 base at J, with 14 bases between the two ends. This chain's CDR3 is CAAAVGSNTEAFF. The CDR3 DNA follows: TGTGCCGCTGCCGTGGGTTCGAACACTGAAGCTTTCTTT.

Written as DNA, the CDR3 is TGTGCCATCAGTGAGTCGAGACAGGGAGCCAGTGGCTACACCTTC. It codes for CAISESRQGASGYTF. This chain uses TRBV10-3 with TRBJ1-2; 7 bases map to TRBD1. The V gene end was trimmed by 0 bases and the J gene end by 7 bases; junction bases not matched to a gene: 8. The CDR3 has 15 amino acids. Germline V gene lookup returns CDR1 ENHRY and CDR2 SYGVKD.

The rearrangement uses TRBV27 and TRBJ1-2, with 7 bases lining up with TRBD1. J gave up 4 bases and V 6 bases, and 8 bases lay outside the gene matches. Looked up from germline, CDR1 is MNHEY and CDR2 is SMNVEV (reference sequence). The CDR3 has 14 residues. As DNA, the CDR3 is TGTGCCAGCAGCGGACAGGACTTTCGCTATGGCTACACCTTC. This sequence encodes CASSGQDFRYGYTF.

This chain joins TRBV7-8 and TRBJ2-7; 8 bases align to TRBD2. CDR3 length equals 15 residues. Germline V lookup: CDR1 SGHVS, CDR2 FQNEAQ. The V gene end was trimmed by 1 base and the J gene end by 4 bases; junction bases not matched to a gene: 6. The CDR3: CASSLGAGGSYEQYF. Written as DNA, the CDR3 is TGTGCCAGCAGCTTAGGGGCGGGAGGTAGTTACGAGCAGTACTTC.

The chain carries TRBV19 and TRBJ2-7; 13 bases are shared with TRBD2. After removal of 9 bases from V and 4 bases from J, the junction contained 6 bases not matched to a gene. CDR1 is LNHDA, CDR2 SQIVND, per germline (reference sequence). This CDR3 has 14 amino acids. For the CDR3, the DNA is TGTGCCAGCCAGAGACTAGCGGGAGGATACGAGCAGTACTTC. This gives the protein CASQRLAGGYEQYF.

The genes are TRBV10-3 and TRBJ1-4; tentative D call: TRBD1 (5 bases). V was shortened by 10 bases and J by 1 base, with 13 bases between the two germline ends. This CDR3 spans 14 amino acids. Germline-derived CDR1 and CDR2 are ENHRY and SYGVKD. CDR3 sequence reads: CATRDGQTNEKLFF. In DNA form, the CDR3 reads TGTGCCACTAGGGACGGACAAACTAATGAAAAACTGTTTTTT.

The chain links TRBV28 to TRBJ1-1; D uncertain. Looked up from germline, CDR1 is MDHEN and CDR2 is SYDVKM. The CDR3 spans 13 residues. V was shortened by 8 bases and J by 3 bases, with 13 bases between the two germline ends. CDR3 region: CASGVGYDTEAFF. The CDR3 DNA sequence: TGTGCCAGCGGAGTAGGGTACGACACTGAAGCTTTCTTT.

This clone is classed as medium-sized. The chain links TRBV11-1 to TRBJ1-2; tentative D call: TRBD1 (5 bases). The length of the CDR3 is 11 residues. CDR1 and CDR2 from the germline V gene are SGHAT and FQDESV (reference sequence). Deletions cut 6 bases from V and 7 bases from J, with 9 bases between. The CDR3 DNA follows: TGTGCCAGCAGAACAGGTGTTGGCTACACCTTC. Translation gives CASRTGVGYTF.

The genes are TRBV29-1 and TRBJ2-7; D gene unclear. V was cut by 8 bases and J by 4 bases, with 15 bases left in between. From germline, CDR1 is SQVTM and CDR2 ANQGSEA. The CDR3 is 12 residues long. Here the CDR3 reads CSFCPYGYEQYF. The CDR3 coding sequence is TGCAGCTTTTGTCCTTACGGGTACGAGCAGTACTTC.

V is TRBV9 and J is TRBJ2-1; no reliable D call. Looked up from germline, CDR1 is SGDLS and CDR2 is YYNGEE. The ends were cut back, 3 bases at V and 5 bases at J, with 9 bases in the middle. This CDR3 region has 13 residues. The CDR3 reads CASSAVLDNEQFF. The CDR3 nucleotides are TGTGCCAGCAGCGCCGTATTAGACAATGAGCAGTTCTTC.

V is TRBV5-6 and J is TRBJ1-2; 11 bases line up with TRBD1. The J segment lost 4 bases and the V segment lost 5 bases, leaving 10 bases of the junction unmatched. This CDR3 is 16 amino acids long. The V gene's germline CDR1 is SGHDT and CDR2 YYEEEE. CDR3 loop: CASRYGRTGGAYGYTF. CDR3 nucleotide sequence: TGTGCCAGCAGGTACGGAAGGACAGGGGGCGCCTATGGCTACACCTTC. The variable domain in full, with the rest retrieved from reference TRBV5-6 and TRBJ1-2, is DAGVTQSPTHLIKTRGQQVTLRCSPKSGHDTVSWYQQALGQGPQFIFQYYEEEERQRGNFPDRFSGHQFPNYSSELNVNALLLGDSALYLCASRYGRTGGAYGYTFGSGTRLTVV.